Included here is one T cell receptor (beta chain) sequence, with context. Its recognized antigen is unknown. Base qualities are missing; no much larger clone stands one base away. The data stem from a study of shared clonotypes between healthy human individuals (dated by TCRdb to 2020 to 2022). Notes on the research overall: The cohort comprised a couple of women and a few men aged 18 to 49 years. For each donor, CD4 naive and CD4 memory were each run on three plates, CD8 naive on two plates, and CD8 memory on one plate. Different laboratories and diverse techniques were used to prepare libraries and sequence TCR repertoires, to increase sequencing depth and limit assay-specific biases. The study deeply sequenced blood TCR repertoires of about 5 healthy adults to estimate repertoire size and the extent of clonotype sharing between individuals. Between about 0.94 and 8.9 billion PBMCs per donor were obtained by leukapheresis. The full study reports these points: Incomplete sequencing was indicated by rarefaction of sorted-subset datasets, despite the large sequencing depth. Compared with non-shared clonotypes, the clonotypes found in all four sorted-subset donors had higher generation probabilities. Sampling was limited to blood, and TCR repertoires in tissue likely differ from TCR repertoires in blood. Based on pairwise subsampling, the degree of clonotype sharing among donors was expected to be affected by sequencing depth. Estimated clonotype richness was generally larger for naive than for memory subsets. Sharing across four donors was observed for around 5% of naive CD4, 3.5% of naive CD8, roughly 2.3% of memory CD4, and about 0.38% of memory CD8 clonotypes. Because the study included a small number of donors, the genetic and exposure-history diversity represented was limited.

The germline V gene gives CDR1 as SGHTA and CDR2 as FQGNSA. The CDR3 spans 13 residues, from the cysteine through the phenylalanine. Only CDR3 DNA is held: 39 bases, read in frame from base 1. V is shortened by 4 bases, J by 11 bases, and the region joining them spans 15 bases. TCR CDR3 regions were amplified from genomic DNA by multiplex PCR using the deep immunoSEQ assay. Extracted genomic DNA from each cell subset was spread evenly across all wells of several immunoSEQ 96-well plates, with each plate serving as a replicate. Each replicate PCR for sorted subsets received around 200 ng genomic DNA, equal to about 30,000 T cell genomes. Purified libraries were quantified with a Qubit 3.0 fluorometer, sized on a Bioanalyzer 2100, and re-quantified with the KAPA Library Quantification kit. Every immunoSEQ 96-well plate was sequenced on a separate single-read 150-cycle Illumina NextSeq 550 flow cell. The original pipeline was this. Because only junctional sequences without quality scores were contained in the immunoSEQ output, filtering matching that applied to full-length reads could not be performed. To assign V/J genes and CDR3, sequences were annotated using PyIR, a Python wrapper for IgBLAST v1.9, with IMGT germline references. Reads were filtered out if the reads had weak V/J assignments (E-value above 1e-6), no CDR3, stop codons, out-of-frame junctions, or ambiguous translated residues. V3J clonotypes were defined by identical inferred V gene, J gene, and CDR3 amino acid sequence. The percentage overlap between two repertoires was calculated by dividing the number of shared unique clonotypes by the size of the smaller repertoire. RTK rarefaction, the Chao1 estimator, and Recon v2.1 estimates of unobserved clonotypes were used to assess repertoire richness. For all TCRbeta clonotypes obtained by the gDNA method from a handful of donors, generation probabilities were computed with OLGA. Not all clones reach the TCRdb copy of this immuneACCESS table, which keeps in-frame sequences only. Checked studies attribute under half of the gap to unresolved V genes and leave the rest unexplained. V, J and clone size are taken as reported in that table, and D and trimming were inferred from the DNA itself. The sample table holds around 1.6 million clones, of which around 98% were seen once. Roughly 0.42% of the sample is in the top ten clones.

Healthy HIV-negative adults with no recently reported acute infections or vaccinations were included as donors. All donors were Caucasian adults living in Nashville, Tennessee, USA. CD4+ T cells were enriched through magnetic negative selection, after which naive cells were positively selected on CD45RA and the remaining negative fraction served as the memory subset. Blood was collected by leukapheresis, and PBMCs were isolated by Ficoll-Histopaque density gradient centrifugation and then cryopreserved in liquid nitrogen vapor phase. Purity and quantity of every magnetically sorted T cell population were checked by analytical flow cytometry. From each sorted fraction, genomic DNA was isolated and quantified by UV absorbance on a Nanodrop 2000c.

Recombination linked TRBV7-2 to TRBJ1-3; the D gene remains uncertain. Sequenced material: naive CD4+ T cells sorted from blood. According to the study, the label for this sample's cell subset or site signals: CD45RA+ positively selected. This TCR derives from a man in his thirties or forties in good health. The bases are TGTGCCAGCAGCTCAAATCCGCGGAGCGCCATATATTTT. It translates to CASSSNPRSAIYF.